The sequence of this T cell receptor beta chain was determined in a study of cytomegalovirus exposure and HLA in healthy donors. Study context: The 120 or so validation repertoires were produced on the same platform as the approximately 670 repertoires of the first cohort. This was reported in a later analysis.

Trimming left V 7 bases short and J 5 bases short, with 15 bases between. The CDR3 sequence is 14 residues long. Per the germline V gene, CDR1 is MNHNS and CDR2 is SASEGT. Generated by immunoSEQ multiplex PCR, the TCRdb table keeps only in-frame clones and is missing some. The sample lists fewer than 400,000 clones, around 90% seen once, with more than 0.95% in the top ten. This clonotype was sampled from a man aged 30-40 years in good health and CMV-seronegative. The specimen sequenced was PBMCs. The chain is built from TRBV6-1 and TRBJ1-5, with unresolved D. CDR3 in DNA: TGTGCCAGCAAGGCTGACCCTGGGCATCAGCCCCAGCATTTT. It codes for CASKADPGHQPQHF.